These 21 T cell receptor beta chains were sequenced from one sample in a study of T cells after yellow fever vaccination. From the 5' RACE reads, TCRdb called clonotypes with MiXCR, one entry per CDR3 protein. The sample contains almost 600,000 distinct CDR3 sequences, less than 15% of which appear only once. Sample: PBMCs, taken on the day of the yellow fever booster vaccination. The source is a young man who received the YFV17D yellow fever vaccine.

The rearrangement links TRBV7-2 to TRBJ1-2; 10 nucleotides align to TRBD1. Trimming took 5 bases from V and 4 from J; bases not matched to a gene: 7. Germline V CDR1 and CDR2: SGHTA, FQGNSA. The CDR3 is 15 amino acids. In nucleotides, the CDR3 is TGTGCCAGCAGCACCGGACAGGGGGGGTTCTATGGCTACACCTTC. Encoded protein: CASSTGQGGFYGYTF.

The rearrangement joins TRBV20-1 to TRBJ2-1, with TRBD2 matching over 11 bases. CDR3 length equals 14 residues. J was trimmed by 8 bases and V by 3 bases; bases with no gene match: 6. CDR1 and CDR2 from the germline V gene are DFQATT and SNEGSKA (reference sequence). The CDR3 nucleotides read TGCAGTGCTAGGATAGCGGGAGGGTGGGATGAGCAGTTCTTC. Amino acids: CSARIAGGWDEQFF.

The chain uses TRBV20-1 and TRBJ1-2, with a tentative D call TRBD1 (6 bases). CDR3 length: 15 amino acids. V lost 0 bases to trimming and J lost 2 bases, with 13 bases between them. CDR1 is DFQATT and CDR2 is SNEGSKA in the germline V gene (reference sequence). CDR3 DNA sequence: TGCAGTGCTAGAGATCAGGGGCTTCACAACTATGGCTACACCTTC. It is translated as CSARDQGLHNYGYTF.

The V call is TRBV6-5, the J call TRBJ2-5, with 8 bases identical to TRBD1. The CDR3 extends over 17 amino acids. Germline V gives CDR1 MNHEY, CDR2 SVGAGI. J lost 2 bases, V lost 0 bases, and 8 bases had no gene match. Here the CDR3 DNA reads TGTGCCAGCAGTTACTCGATTGGCAGGGGGCGGCAAGAGACCCAGTACTTC. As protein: CASSYSIGRGRQETQYF.

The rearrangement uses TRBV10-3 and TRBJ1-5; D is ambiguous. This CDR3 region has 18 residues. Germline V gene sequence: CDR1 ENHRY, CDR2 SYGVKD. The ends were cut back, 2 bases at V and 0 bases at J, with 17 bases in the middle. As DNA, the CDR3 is TGTGCCATCAGTGAGACACCGTGGACCATTTATAGCAATCAGCCCCAGCATTTT. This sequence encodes CAISETPWTIYSNQPQHF.

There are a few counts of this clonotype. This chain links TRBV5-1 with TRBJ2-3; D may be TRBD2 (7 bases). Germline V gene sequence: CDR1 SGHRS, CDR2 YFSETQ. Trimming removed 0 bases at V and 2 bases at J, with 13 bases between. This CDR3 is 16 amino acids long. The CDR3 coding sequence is TGCGCCAGCAGCTTGGGGGGGGGGCAGGTCACAGATACGCAGTATTTT. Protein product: CASSLGGGQVTDTQYF.

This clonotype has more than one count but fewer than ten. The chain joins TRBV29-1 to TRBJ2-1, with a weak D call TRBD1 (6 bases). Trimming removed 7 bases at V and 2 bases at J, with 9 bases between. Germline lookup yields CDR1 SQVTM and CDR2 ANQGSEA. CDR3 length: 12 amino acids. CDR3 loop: CSGGGTYNEQFF. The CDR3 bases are TGCAGCGGAGGGGGTACCTACAATGAGCAGTTCTTC.

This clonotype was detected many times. The CDR3 DNA is TGTGCCAGCAGCGGGAGAGGGACAGATACGCAGTATTTT. Amino acids: CASSGRGTDTQYF. The V call is TRBV7-8, the J call TRBJ2-3; D perhaps matches TRBD2 (5 bases). The CDR3 totals 13 residues. V lost 5 bases and J 3 bases, leaving 9 bases between the germline ends. Per the germline V gene, CDR1 is SGHVS and CDR2 is FQNEAQ.

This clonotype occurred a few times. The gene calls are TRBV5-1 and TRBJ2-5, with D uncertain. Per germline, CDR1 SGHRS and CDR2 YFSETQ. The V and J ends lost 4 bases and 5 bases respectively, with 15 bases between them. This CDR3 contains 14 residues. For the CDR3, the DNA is TGCGCCAGCAGCCTGAGGCCAGGCGTGGAGACCCAGTACTTC. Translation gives CASSLRPGVETQYF.

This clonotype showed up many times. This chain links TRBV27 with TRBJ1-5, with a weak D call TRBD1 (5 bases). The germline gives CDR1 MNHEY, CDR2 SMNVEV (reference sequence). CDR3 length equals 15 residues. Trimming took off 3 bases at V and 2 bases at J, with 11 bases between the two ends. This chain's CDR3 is CASSFRGGGNQPQHF. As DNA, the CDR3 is TGTGCCAGCAGTTTTCGGGGAGGGGGCAATCAGCCCCAGCATTTT.

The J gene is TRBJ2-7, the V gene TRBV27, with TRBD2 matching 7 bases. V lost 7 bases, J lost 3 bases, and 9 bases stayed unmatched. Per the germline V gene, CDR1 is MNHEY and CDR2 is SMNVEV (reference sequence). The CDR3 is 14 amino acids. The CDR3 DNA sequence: TGTGCCAGCAAGGTAGGCGGGAGTCACTACGAGCAGTACTTC. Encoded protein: CASKVGGSHYEQYF.

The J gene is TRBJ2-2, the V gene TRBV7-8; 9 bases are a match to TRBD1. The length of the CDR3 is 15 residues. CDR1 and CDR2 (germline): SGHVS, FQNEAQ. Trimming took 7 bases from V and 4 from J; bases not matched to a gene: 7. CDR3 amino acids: CASMIQGAVTGELFF. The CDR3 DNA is TGTGCCAGCATGATACAGGGGGCGGTCACCGGGGAGCTGTTTTTT.

This CDR3 reads CASSIGGGNEQFF. In nucleotides, the CDR3 is TGTGCCAGTAGTATAGGGGGCGGGAATGAGCAGTTCTTC. The chain employs TRBV19 and TRBJ2-1; D is tentatively TRBD1 or TRBD2 (5 bases each). The CDR3 contains 13 residues. Germline CDR1 is LNHDA and CDR2 is SQIVND (reference sequence). V dropped 1 base and J dropped 7 bases, with 8 bases sitting between them.

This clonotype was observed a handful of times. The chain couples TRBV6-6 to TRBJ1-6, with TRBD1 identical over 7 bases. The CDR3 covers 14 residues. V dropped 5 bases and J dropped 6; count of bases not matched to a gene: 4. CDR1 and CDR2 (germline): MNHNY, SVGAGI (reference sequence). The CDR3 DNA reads TGTGCCAGCAGTCCCGGGACAGCTAATTCACCCCTCCACTTT. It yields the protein CASSPGTANSPLHF.

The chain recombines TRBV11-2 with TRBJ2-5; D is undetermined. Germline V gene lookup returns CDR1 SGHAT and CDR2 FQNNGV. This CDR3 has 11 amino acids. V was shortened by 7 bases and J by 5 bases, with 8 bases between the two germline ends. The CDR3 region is CASTNFETQYF. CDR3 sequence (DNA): TGTGCCAGCACTAATTTTGAGACCCAGTACTTC.

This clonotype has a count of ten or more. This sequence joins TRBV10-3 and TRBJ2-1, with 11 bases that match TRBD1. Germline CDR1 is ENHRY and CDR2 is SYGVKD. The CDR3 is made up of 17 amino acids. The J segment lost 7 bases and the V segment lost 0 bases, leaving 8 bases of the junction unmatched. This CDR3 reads CAISESSGTGGRNEQFF. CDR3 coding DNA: TGTGCCATCAGTGAGTCGAGTGGGACAGGGGGTAGGAATGAGCAGTTCTTC.

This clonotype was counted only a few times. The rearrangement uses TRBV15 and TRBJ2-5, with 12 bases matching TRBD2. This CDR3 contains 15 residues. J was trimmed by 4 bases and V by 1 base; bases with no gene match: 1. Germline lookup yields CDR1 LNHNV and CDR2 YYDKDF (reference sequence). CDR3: CATSRALAGGETQYF. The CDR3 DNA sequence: TGTGCCACCAGCAGAGCACTAGCGGGAGGAGAGACCCAGTACTTC. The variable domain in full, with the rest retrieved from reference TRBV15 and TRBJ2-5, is DAMVIQNPRYQVTQFGKPVTLSCSQTLNHNVMYWYQQKSSQAPKLLFHYYDKDFNNEADTPDNFQSRRPNTSFCFLDIRSPGLGDTAMYLCATSRALAGGETQYFGPGTRLLVL.

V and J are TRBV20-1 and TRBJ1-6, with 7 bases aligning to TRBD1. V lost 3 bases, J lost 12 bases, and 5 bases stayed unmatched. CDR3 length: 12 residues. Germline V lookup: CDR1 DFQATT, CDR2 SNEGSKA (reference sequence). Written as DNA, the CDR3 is TGCAGTGCTAGTGACAGGGAGAGACCCCTCCACTTT. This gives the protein CSASDRERPLHF.

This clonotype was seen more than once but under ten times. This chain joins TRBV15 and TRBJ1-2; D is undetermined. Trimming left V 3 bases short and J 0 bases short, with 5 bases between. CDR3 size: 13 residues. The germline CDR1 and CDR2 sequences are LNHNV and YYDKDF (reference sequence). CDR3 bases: TGTGCCACCAGCAGGGCAGCTAACTATGGCTACACCTTC. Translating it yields CATSRAANYGYTF.

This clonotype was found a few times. The CDR3 DNA follows: TGCAGTGCTTCTACCTCAGCGGGACCTAGCACAGATACGCAGTATTTT. It yields the protein CSASTSAGPSTDTQYF. The J gene is TRBJ2-3, the V gene TRBV20-1; 7 nucleotides line up with TRBD2. This CDR3 comprises 16 residues. V lost 5 bases, J lost 0 bases, and 11 bases stayed unmatched. Per germline, CDR1 DFQATT and CDR2 SNEGSKA (reference sequence).

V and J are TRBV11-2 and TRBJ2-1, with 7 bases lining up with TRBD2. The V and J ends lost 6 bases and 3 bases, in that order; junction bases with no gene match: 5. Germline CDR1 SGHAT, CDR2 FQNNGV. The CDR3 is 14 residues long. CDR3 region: CASRGSGVYNEQFF. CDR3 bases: TGTGCCAGCAGGGGAAGCGGGGTCTACAATGAGCAGTTCTTC.